This is a list of T cell receptor beta chains from one sample in a study of post-analysis software for immune sequencing data. TCRdb ran MiXCR on the PCR reads and lists one entry per CDR3 protein. The sample yields 380,000 or so distinct CDR3 sequences, 30% to 45% seen once. The sample was blood. All receptors come from a girl aged 5 to 17 with multiple sclerosis. The CDR3 runs from the conserved cysteine through the conserved F or W. D genes are given only for firm matches. Rows may omit the clone size; those that give it use once, few, many or a size class.

D gene: TRBD1
V gene: TRBV6-1
clone size: few
J gene: TRBJ2-6
CDR3 protein: CASSAPGTGGATGANVLTF
CDR3 DNA: TGTGCCAGCAGTGCCCCCGGGACAGGGGGCGCAACTGGGGCCAACGTCCTGACTTTC

D gene: TRBD1
V gene: TRBV5-1
clone size: NA
J gene: TRBJ1-1
CDR3 protein: CASSSWIRDRGPGIEAFF
CDR3 DNA: TGCGCCAGCAGCTCTTGGATCCGGGACAGGGGACCGGGAATTGAAGCTTTCTTT

D gene: TRBD2
V gene: TRBV20-1
clone size: few
J gene: TRBJ2-3
CDR3 protein: CSAPRAAGGTDTQYF
CDR3 DNA: TGCAGTGCCCCGAGGGCAGCGGGGGGAACAGATACGCAGTATTTT

D gene: NA
V gene: TRBV29-1
clone size: few
J gene: TRBJ1-2
CDR3 protein: CSVRRGANGYTF
CDR3 DNA: TGCAGCGTTCGAAGGGGCGCAAATGGCTACACCTTC

D gene: TRBD1
V gene: TRBV6-5
clone size: many
J gene: TRBJ2-5
CDR3 protein: CASSSRTGVQETQYF
CDR3 DNA: TGTGCCAGCAGTAGTAGGACAGGGGTCCAAGAGACCCAGTACTTC

D gene: NA
V gene: TRBV4-1
clone size: once
J gene: TRBJ1-1
CDR3 protein: CASSQDPSYEAFF
CDR3 DNA: TGCGCCAGCAGCCAAGATCCGTCCTATGAAGCTTTCTTT

D gene: NA
V gene: TRBV7-9
clone size: NA
J gene: TRBJ1-2
CDR3 protein: CASSFLNRPNYGYTF
CDR3 DNA: TGTGCCAGCAGCTTTCTTAACAGGCCGAACTATGGCTACACCTTC

D gene: NA
V gene: TRBV7-2
clone size: many
J gene: TRBJ2-3
CDR3 protein: CASRDATWYTDTQYF
CDR3 DNA: TGTGCCAGCAGGGATGCGACTTGGTACACAGATACGCAGTATTTT

D gene: NA
V gene: TRBV6-6
clone size: few
J gene: TRBJ2-1
CDR3 protein: CASRKNTDNEQFF
CDR3 DNA: TGTGCCAGCAGGAAAAACACAGACAATGAGCAGTTCTTC

D gene: TRBD2
V gene: TRBV20-1
clone size: NA
J gene: TRBJ2-3
CDR3 protein: CSARGGTSSTDTQYF
CDR3 DNA: TGCAGTGCTAGGGGAGGGACTTCTAGCACAGATACGCAGTATTTT

D gene: NA
V gene: TRBV20-1
clone size: few
J gene: TRBJ2-7
CDR3 protein: CSADPGTHYEQYF
CDR3 DNA: TGCAGTGCCGACCCCGGGACCCACTACGAGCAGTACTTC

D gene: NA
V gene: TRBV30
clone size: few
J gene: TRBJ1-5
CDR3 protein: CAWSRGGSNQPQHF
CDR3 DNA: TGTGCCTGGAGTCGTGGGGGCTCCAATCAGCCCCAGCATTTT

D gene: NA
V gene: TRBV20-1
clone size: few
J gene: TRBJ2-7
CDR3 protein: CSARAPAGNEQYF
CDR3 DNA: TGCAGTGCTAGAGCTCCCGCGGGGAACGAGCAGTACTTC

D gene: NA
V gene: TRBV12-3/TRBV12-4
clone size: NA
J gene: TRBJ2-2
CDR3 protein: CASSYPQGGSTGELFF
CDR3 DNA: TGTGCCAGCAGTTATCCGCAGGGGGGTAGCACCGGGGAGCTGTTTTTT

D gene: NA
V gene: TRBV9
clone size: few
J gene: TRBJ1-1
CDR3 protein: CASSGSGTEAFF
CDR3 DNA: TGTGCCAGCAGCGGTAGTGGCACTGAAGCTTTCTTT

D gene: TRBD2
V gene: TRBV20-1
clone size: NA
J gene: TRBJ2-3
CDR3 protein: CSARSSGTDTQYF
CDR3 DNA: TGCAGTGCTAGATCTAGCGGTACAGATACGCAGTATTTT

D gene: NA
V gene: TRBV12-3/TRBV12-4
clone size: NA
J gene: TRBJ2-7
CDR3 protein: CASAIRGSYEQYF
CDR3 DNA: TGTGCCAGCGCCATTCGGGGATCCTACGAGCAGTACTTC

D gene: TRBD2
V gene: TRBV11-1
clone size: few
J gene: TRBJ2-5
CDR3 protein: CASSLGFAGDTQYF
CDR3 DNA: TGTGCCAGCAGTTTAGGCTTCGCGGGAGATACCCAGTACTTC

D gene: NA
V gene: TRBV12-3/TRBV12-4
clone size: few
J gene: TRBJ1-6
CDR3 protein: CASSSSGLGGWNSPLHF
CDR3 DNA: TGTGCCAGCAGCTCATCTGGTTTAGGCGGTTGGAATTCACCCCTCCACTTT

D gene: TRBD2
V gene: TRBV18
clone size: NA
J gene: TRBJ2-1
CDR3 protein: CASSPRGGDEQFF
CDR3 DNA: TGTGCCAGCTCGCCGCGGGGGGGCGATGAGCAGTTCTTC

D gene: NA
V gene: TRBV5-1
clone size: NA
J gene: TRBJ2-7
CDR3 protein: CASSRGTGSYEQYF
CDR3 DNA: TGCGCCAGCAGCAGGGGAACGGGCTCCTACGAGCAGTACTTC

D gene: NA
V gene: TRBV7-9
clone size: NA
J gene: TRBJ2-5
CDR3 protein: CASSLWRDGETQYF
CDR3 DNA: TGTGCCAGCAGCTTATGGCGCGACGGGGAGACCCAGTACTTC

D gene: TRBD1
V gene: TRBV4-1
clone size: many
J gene: TRBJ2-7
CDR3 protein: CASSQDSDRGYEQYF
CDR3 DNA: TGCGCCAGCAGCCAAGATTCGGACAGGGGCTACGAGCAGTACTTC

D gene: NA
V gene: TRBV12-3/TRBV12-4
clone size: NA
J gene: TRBJ2-6
CDR3 protein: CANPEVSGANVLTF
CDR3 DNA: TGTGCCAACCCCGAAGTCTCTGGGGCCAACGTCCTGACTTTC